The clone carrying this T cell receptor (beta chain) was found a few times. Antigen specificity is unknown. Conversion of TCR transcripts into cDNA relied on 5'RACE template switching, which added a universal primer site and UMIs. TCRdb analysed the 5' RACE reads with MiXCR anew, one entry per CDR3 protein. The sample has nearly 300,000 distinct CDR3 sequences, roughly 8.7% seen once. These data are taken from a study of T cells after yellow fever vaccination. At the level of the study: The fractions with low cell numbers were processed using SMART-Seq v4 Ultra Low Input. Study outcomes and limitations: Some clonotypes were seen in both the CD4 and the CD8 compartments. These made up a small share and likely arose from convergent recombination. Peak timing came faster in the weaker secondary response, day 5 versus 15.

The germline gives CDR1 SGHTA, CDR2 FQGNSA. Trimming took 1 base from V and 8 from J; bases not matched to a gene: 4. This CDR3 region has 14 residues. This chain uses TRBV7-2 with TRBJ1-2; TRBD1 aligns across 10 bases. The sequence was obtained from a man aged 18 to 30 who received the YFV17D yellow fever vaccine. The specimen comprised CD4+ T cells sorted from PBMCs, sampled 5 days after the yellow fever booster vaccination. The CDR3 DNA is TGTGCCAGCAGCTTAGTGGGACAGGGGCAGGGCTACACCTTC. Amino acid sequence: CASSLVGQGQGYTF.